The 21 T cell receptor beta chains in this list originate from one sample, sequenced in a study of early T cells in non-severe SARS-CoV-2 infection. TCRdb reprocessed the 5' RACE reads via MiXCR and lists one record per CDR3 protein. The sample records over 75,000 distinct CDR3 sequences, approximately 13% being singletons. The material sequenced was whole blood. These receptors originate from an adult who was a healthcare worker with PCR-confirmed SARS-CoV-2 infection or an uninfected control (not recorded which).

The table lists this clonotype with many counts. This rearrangement joins TRBV20-1 to TRBJ2-3, with TRBD1 as a possible D gene (5 bases). V was pared by 0 bases and J by 7 bases, with 17 bases between. The CDR3 totals 15 residues. Germline values: CDR1 DFQATT, CDR2 SNEGSKA (reference sequence). The CDR3 bases are TGCAGTGCTAGAGATCGAGGACAAGACGTAAATACGCAGTATTTT. Its translation is CSARDRGQDVNTQYF.

This clonotype was recorded many times. The chain couples TRBV2 to TRBJ2-7, with 7 bases that match TRBD2. With V trimmed by 7 bases and J by 3 bases, 9 bases remained unmatched. CDR3 length equals 14 residues. CDR1 is SNHLY and CDR2 is FYNNEI in the germline V gene. The DNA of the CDR3 is TGTGCCAGCAAGTCTCTAGCGGAGTTCTACGAGCAGTACTTC. It codes for CASKSLAEFYEQYF.

This clonotype was counted a few times. The chain employs TRBV28 and TRBJ1-1, with D uncertain. V lost 5 bases and J lost 1, with 14 bases in between. Germline V gives CDR1 MDHEN, CDR2 SYDVKM. The CDR3 spans 15 residues. CDR3 loop: CASSPTGLSNTEAFF. In DNA, the CDR3 is TGTGCCAGCAGTCCTACGGGCCTTTCGAACACTGAAGCTTTCTTT. The full variable domain, its missing parts supplied by reference TRBV28 and TRBJ1-1, is DVKVTQSSRYLVKRTGEKVFLECVQDMDHENMFWYRQDPGLGLRLIYFSYDVKMKEKGDIPEGYSVSREKKERFSLILESASTNQTSMYLCASSPTGLSNTEAFFGQGTRLTVV.

The rearrangement uses TRBV9 and TRBJ2-1; TRBD2 matches 7 bases. Germline V gives CDR1 SGDLS, CDR2 YYNGEE. Germline trimming cut 2 bases from V and 9 bases from J; bases unmatched to any gene: 8. This CDR3 is built from 14 residues. The CDR3 coding sequence is TGTGCCAGCAGCGTGGCTAGTTCGGGGGGTGAGCAGTTCTTC. It is translated as CASSVASSGGEQFF.

The V call is TRBV9, the J call TRBJ2-3; D unclear. The CDR3 totals 15 residues. Germline V lookup: CDR1 SGDLS, CDR2 YYNGEE. The V and J ends lost 0 bases and 2 bases respectively, with 10 bases between them. The chain's CDR3 is CASSVAPLDTDTQYF. CDR3 bases: TGTGCCAGCAGCGTAGCCCCCCTTGACACAGATACGCAGTATTTT.

The chain uses TRBV2 and TRBJ2-5, with 7 positions matching TRBD1. The V and J ends lost 9 bases and 5 bases, in that order; junction bases with no gene match: 12. The CDR3 sequence is 14 residues long. From germline, CDR1 is SNHLY and CDR2 FYNNEI. The chain's CDR3 is CARDQGVASETQYF. The CDR3 DNA reads as TGTGCCAGAGACCAGGGGGTAGCTTCGGAGACCCAGTACTTC.

V gene TRBV18 combines with J gene TRBJ1-1, with unresolved D. Germline V gene sequence: CDR1 KGHSH, CDR2 LQKENI. V was pared by 6 bases and J by 3 bases, with 17 bases between. This CDR3 has 15 amino acids. CDR3 in DNA: TGTGCCAGCTCCCGATATCGACGGAGCTACACTGAAGCTTTCTTT. This encodes CASSRYRRSYTEAFF.

As concerns this clonotype: It may be a read error: a sequence one base away is much more abundant. Since no conserved phenylalanine or tryptophan closes the CDR3, a read error is the likely cause. V and J are TRBV4-1 and TRBJ2-3; no reliable D call. The V and J ends lost 0 bases and 6 bases respectively, with 10 bases between them. CDR1 and CDR2 (germline): MGHRA, YSYEKL. This CDR3 has 14 amino acids. The CDR3 nucleotides read TGCGCCAGCAGCCAAGACTCCTACTATGATACGCAGTATTCT. Protein product: CASSQDSYYDTQYS.

This clonotype was counted between two and nine times. The chain carries TRBV4-3 and TRBJ2-3; D remains ambiguous. The V end lost 0 bases, the J end lost 6 bases, and 7 bases lay between the germline ends. CDR1 is LGHNA, CDR2 YSLEER, per germline. This CDR3 has 13 residues. The CDR3: CASSQEMGDTQYF. The CDR3 coding sequence is TGCGCCAGCAGCCAAGAGATGGGGGATACGCAGTATTTT.

This clonotype was observed a handful of times. The V call is TRBV7-2, the J call TRBJ1-3; 8 bases are a match to TRBD1. The CDR3 sequence is 14 residues long. V lost 5 bases to trimming and J lost 4 bases; unmatched junction nucleotides: 4. Germline values: CDR1 SGHTA, CDR2 FQGNSA. The CDR3 is CASSRTGRGNTIYF. CDR3 in DNA: TGTGCCAGCAGCCGGACAGGGCGAGGAAACACCATATATTTT.

This clonotype came up once. The CDR3 DNA reads as TGTGCCAGCAGACTCGCCGGGGGGCGAGAGACCCAGTACTTC. Protein: CASRLAGGRETQYF. This chain joins TRBV6-5 and TRBJ2-5; D possibly corresponds to TRBD2 (7 bases). The CDR3 runs to 14 residues. Germline CDR1 reads MNHEY; CDR2 reads SVGAGI. Between the trimmed V and J ends, which lost 6 bases and 4 bases, there was a span of 15 bases.

In this sample, this clonotype turned up a few times. This chain links TRBV18 with TRBJ2-5; unclear D gene. The length of the CDR3 is 12 residues. Germline assignment: CDR1 KGHSH and CDR2 LQKENI. The V and J ends lost 5 bases and 5 bases respectively, with 9 bases between them. The DNA for the CDR3 is TGTGCCAGCTCATCCACGGACGAGACCCAGTACTTC. Its protein is CASSSTDETQYF.

This clonotype was seen many times. The chain is built from TRBV25-1 and TRBJ2-7; TRBD2 might be the D (6 bases). The CDR3 sequence is 16 residues long. Trimming pared 5 bases from V and 3 bases from J, leaving 20 bases between. Germline V gene lookup returns CDR1 MGHDK and CDR2 SYGVNS. CDR3: CASSPDGGVGVYEQYF. CDR3 DNA sequence: TGTGCCAGCAGTCCGGACGGAGGGGTAGGCGTCTACGAGCAGTACTTC.

The table lists this clonotype with many counts. CDR3 nucleotides: TGCAGCGCCAAAGTTGGGGCAAACTATGGCTACACCTTC. The encoded protein is CSAKVGANYGYTF. The chain combines TRBV29-1 with TRBJ1-2; tentative D call: TRBD1 (5 bases). Trimming pared 7 bases from V and 2 bases from J, leaving 14 bases between. The germline gives CDR1 SQVTM, CDR2 ANQGSEA. The CDR3 totals 13 residues. Drawing the rest from reference TRBV29-1 and TRBJ1-2, the complete variable domain is SAVISQKPSRDICQRGTSLTIQCQVDSQVTMMFWYRQQPGQSLTLIATANQGSEATYESGFVIDKFPISRPNLTFSTLTVSNMSPEDSSIYLCSAKVGANYGYTFGSGTRLTVV.

The J gene is TRBJ2-3, the V gene TRBV7-2, with D unclear. The CDR3 has 15 residues. The V gene's germline CDR1 is SGHTA and CDR2 FQGNSA. V shed 2 bases and J shed 1 base, with 10 bases lying between them. The CDR3 bases are TGTGCCAGCAGCTTATCCGGGTATGGCACAGATACGCAGTATTTT. This translates into CASSLSGYGTDTQYF.

The genes are TRBV29-1 and TRBJ1-4; D possibly corresponds to TRBD1 (6 bases). The CDR3 has 16 residues. Trimming pared 4 bases from V and 2 bases from J, leaving 17 bases between. Germline assignment: CDR1 SQVTM and CDR2 ANQGSEA. For the CDR3, the DNA is TGCAGCGTTGGAGGAGTGGGGGGCGCGACTAATGAAAAACTGTTTTTT. Residues: CSVGGVGGATNEKLFF. The full variable domain, its missing parts supplied by reference TRBV29-1 and TRBJ1-4, is SAVISQKPSRDICQRGTSLTIQCQVDSQVTMMFWYRQQPGQSLTLIATANQGSEATYESGFVIDKFPISRPNLTFSTLTVSNMSPEDSSIYLCSVGGVGGATNEKLFFGSGTQLSVL.

This clonotype was seen a handful of times. The chain uses TRBV20-1 and TRBJ2-7; D unresolved. Trimming took 6 bases from V and 3 from J, leaving 9 bases between them. This CDR3 contains 11 residues. Germline loops: CDR1 DFQATT, CDR2 SNEGSKA (reference sequence). CDR3 sequence: CSAHSFYEQYF. CDR3 DNA sequence: TGCAGTGCGCATAGTTTCTACGAGCAGTACTTC.

V and J are TRBV18 and TRBJ2-7, with D hard to call. The V gene lost 0 bases and the J gene lost 3 bases, with 6 bases spanning the gap. The CDR3 sequence is 13 residues long. Per germline, CDR1 KGHSH and CDR2 LQKENI. CDR3 residues: CASSPPGHYEQYF. Here the CDR3 DNA reads TGTGCCAGCTCACCACCCGGCCACTACGAGCAGTACTTC.

Remarks on this clonotype: This clone may be a read error of a much larger clone one base away. The CDR3 DNA is TGTGCCAGCAGCTTAGCAGGGGGCTACTCCAATGAGCAGTTCTTC. This sequence encodes CASSLAGGYSNEQFF. The chain links TRBV7-6 to TRBJ2-1; TRBD1 agrees at 7 bases. V trimming: 0 bases; J trimming: 6 bases; junction bases outside the gene matches: 5. From germline, CDR1 is SGHVS and CDR2 FNYEAQ. The length of the CDR3 is 15 residues.

This clonotype was observed a single time. CDR3 region: CASSWRPGNTIYF. CDR3 DNA: TGTGCCAGCAGCTGGCGACCTGGAAACACCATATATTTT. The rearrangement links TRBV7-2 to TRBJ1-3; D gene ambiguous. V was cut by 4 bases and J by 2 bases, with 6 bases left in between. Germline loops: CDR1 SGHTA, CDR2 FQGNSA. The CDR3 is 13 amino acids.

In its sample, this clonotype was seen a few times. V gene TRBV6-6 combines with J gene TRBJ1-2; D not certain. The CDR3 runs 13 residues. Trimming took 4 bases from V and 0 from J, leaving 6 bases between them. Germline V gives CDR1 MNHNY, CDR2 SVGAGI (reference sequence). The CDR3 DNA reads as TGTGCCAGCAGTTCTACACCTAACTATGGCTACACCTTC. This encodes CASSSTPNYGYTF.